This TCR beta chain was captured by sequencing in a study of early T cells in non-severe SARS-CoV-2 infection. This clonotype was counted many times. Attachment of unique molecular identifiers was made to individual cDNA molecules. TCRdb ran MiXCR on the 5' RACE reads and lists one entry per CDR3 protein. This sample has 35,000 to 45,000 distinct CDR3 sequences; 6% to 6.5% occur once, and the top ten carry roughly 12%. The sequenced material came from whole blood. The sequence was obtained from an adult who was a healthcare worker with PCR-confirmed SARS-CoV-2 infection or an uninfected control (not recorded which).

CDR3 sequence: CASSRDVGTQYF. CDR3 DNA sequence: TGTGCCAGCAGTCGGGACGTGGGTACGCAGTATTTT. This rearrangement joins TRBV12-3 or TRBV12-4 to TRBJ2-3, with D possibly being TRBD1 or TRBD2 (5 bases each). Between the trimmed V and J ends, which lost 5 bases and 8 bases, there was a span of 11 bases. CDR3 length: 12 amino acids.